Below, 11 T cell receptor beta chains from the same sample are listed, as sequenced in a study of T cells in Graves' hyperthyroidism and ophthalmopathy. It was RNA transcripts that yielded the amplified TCR beta CDR3 regions. The HTBI primer set drove a first-round RT-PCR of the TCR CDR3. TCRdb re-called the multiplex PCR reads through MiXCR, storing one row per CDR3 protein. The sample holds fewer than 750,000 distinct CDR3 sequences, 46% seen once. The sample comprised peripheral blood or thyroid tissue (not recorded which). These receptors originate from a woman aged 18 to 35 with Graves' hyperthyroidism.

The sample holds many counts of this clonotype. The CDR3 spells CASSLGFKRRYYEQYF. DNA for the CDR3: TGTGCCAGCAGCTTGGGGTTTAAGCGGAGGTACTACGAGCAGTACTTC. The gene calls are TRBV5-6 and TRBJ2-7; tentatively, D is TRBD2 (5 bases). Trimming removed 0 bases from V and 3 bases from J, with 16 bases in between. This CDR3 spans 16 amino acids. Germline V gene sequence: CDR1 SGHDT, CDR2 YYEEEE.

V gene TRBV10-3 combines with J gene TRBJ2-7; 7 positions match TRBD1. With V trimmed by 8 bases and J by 1 base, 5 bases remained unmatched. Germline V gene lookup returns CDR1 ENHRY and CDR2 SYGVKD. The CDR3 has 13 amino acids. The CDR3 DNA follows: TGTGCCATCGGCCAGGGGGTTTCCTACGAGCAGTACTTC. This gives the protein CAIGQGVSYEQYF.

As to this clonotype: A clone one base away is much larger, so this may be a read error. This CDR3 reads CASGIGLRNTEAFF. The CDR3, as DNA: TGTGCCAGTGGTATTGGGCTGAGGAACACTGAAGCTTTCTTT. V and J are TRBV19 and TRBJ1-1, with D hard to call. The CDR3 has 14 amino acids. Germline values: CDR1 LNHDA, CDR2 SQIVND (reference sequence). The full variable domain, with the rest looked up from reference TRBV19 and TRBJ1-1, is DGGITQSPKYLFRKEGQNVTLSCEQNLNHDAMYWYRQDPGQGLRLIYYSQIVNDFQKGDIAEGYSVSREKKESFPLTVTSAQKNPTAFYLCASGIGLRNTEAFFGQGTRLTVV.

In its sample, this clonotype was seen a few times. The V call is TRBV12-3 or TRBV12-4, the J call TRBJ2-2; TRBD2 matches 10 bases. The CDR3 contains 16 residues. With V trimmed by 0 bases and J by 4 bases, 2 bases remained unmatched. The CDR3 here is CASSLARTSGTGELFF. CDR3 nucleotide sequence: TGTGCCAGCAGTTTAGCCAGGACTAGCGGCACCGGGGAGCTGTTTTTT.

The gene calls are TRBV29-1 and TRBJ1-5, with TRBD1 matching 7 bases. V shed 6 bases, J shed 7 bases, and the junction held 0 bases outside the gene matches. CDR1 SQVTM and CDR2 ANQGSEA come from the germline V gene. The CDR3 has 10 residues. This CDR3 reads CSVTGQPQHF. CDR3 nucleotides: TGCAGCGTGACAGGGCAGCCCCAGCATTTT. Using reference TRBV29-1 and TRBJ1-5 for the parts outside the CDR3, the full variable domain is SAVISQKPSRDICQRGTSLTIQCQVDSQVTMMFWYRQQPGQSLTLIATANQGSEATYESGFVIDKFPISRPNLTFSTLTVSNMSPEDSSIYLCSVTGQPQHFGDGTRLSIL.

This clonotype has at least ten counts. The CDR3 loop is CSARNLPNTEAFF. The CDR3 nucleotides are TGCAGTGCTAGGAACTTGCCGAACACTGAAGCTTTCTTT. V usage is TRBV20-1 and J usage is TRBJ1-1; D unresolved. V was cut by 3 bases and J by 1 base, with 9 bases left in between. In germline, CDR1 is DFQATT, CDR2 SNEGSKA (reference sequence). The CDR3 spans 13 residues.

Ten or more counts support this clonotype. The CDR3 protein is CASSQVGRAGYTF. The CDR3 DNA is TGCGCCAGCAGCCAAGTTGGTAGGGCTGGCTACACCTTC. The genes are TRBV4-3 and TRBJ1-2; D is unclear. Germline CDR1 reads LGHNA; CDR2 reads YSLEER. This CDR3 is built from 13 residues. Trimming took off 1 base at V and 7 bases at J, with 10 bases between the two ends.

The V call is TRBV15, the J call TRBJ2-6, with TRBD1 matching 8 bases. The ends lost 0 bases at V and 11 bases at J; junction bases unmatched: 6. The CDR3 loop spans 15 amino acids. CDR1 LNHNV and CDR2 YYDKDF come from the germline V gene (reference sequence). This CDR3 is CATSRDNRGIYVLTF. For the CDR3, the DNA is TGTGCCACCAGCAGAGATAACAGGGGGATCTACGTCCTGACTTTC.

This clonotype was found many times. This chain connects TRBV7-3 to TRBJ2-2, with 8 bases matching TRBD2. Germline V CDR1 and CDR2: SGHTA, FQGTGA. V lost 5 bases and J lost 5; bases outside the gene matches: 7. The CDR3 covers 15 residues. Written as DNA, the CDR3 is TGTGCCAGCAGCCCGGTGCTAGCGGGTACCGGGGAGCTGTTTTTT. It codes for CASSPVLAGTGELFF.

This clonotype was picked up many times. This chain joins TRBV7-9 and TRBJ2-5; D is possibly TRBD1 (7 bases). Deletions cut 6 bases from V and 0 bases from J, with 14 bases between. CDR3 length: 15 amino acids. Germline values: CDR1 SEHNR, CDR2 FQNEAQ (reference sequence). The CDR3 region is CASSTGVADQETQYF. The DNA of the CDR3 is TGTGCCAGCAGTACAGGGGTAGCGGACCAAGAGACCCAGTACTTC. The full variable domain, with the rest looked up from reference TRBV7-9 and TRBJ2-5, is DTGVSQNPRHKITKRGQNVTFRCDPISEHNRLYWYRQTLGQGPEFLTYFQNEAQLEKSRLLSDRFSAERPKGSFSTLEIQRTEQGDSAMYLCASSTGVADQETQYFGPGTRLLVL.

This clonotype turned up a few times. The rearrangement uses TRBV7-2 and TRBJ2-5; 7 nucleotides align to TRBD2. Germline CDR1 and CDR2: SGHTA and FQGNSA. The CDR3 length is 14 residues. Unmatched junction bases numbered 10, after V lost 7 bases and J lost 5 bases. In nucleotides, the CDR3 is TGTGCCAGCAAGAGCGGGACCTATGGTGAGACCCAGTACTTC. This codes for CASKSGTYGETQYF.